Sequencing of this TCR beta chain was carried out in a study of cytomegalovirus exposure and HLA in healthy donors. Broader study findings: When analyzed later, a missense DCLRE1C variant was found to be linked to TCR beta V- and J-gene trimming. For presence/absence analyses, sequencing depth was assumed to be roughly uniform across donors. Reported performance of the classifier showed diagnosis of cytomegalovirus status with high specificity and sensitivity.

A remark on this clone: Its matching antigen is unknown.

With 6 bases removed from V and 0 bases from J, the gap between germline ends came to 13 bases. This CDR3 contains 15 residues. Germline CDR1 is MDHEN and CDR2 is SYDVKM. A multiplex PCR was run with 60 Vbeta primers and 13 Jbeta primers. The table came from immunoSEQ multiplex PCR; TCRdb's copy has only in-frame clones and leaves some out. The sample lists about 120,000 clones; around four fifths were seen once. The gene calls are TRBV28 and TRBJ2-3, with a tentative D call TRBD2 (6 bases). Input material: PBMCs. The origin of this receptor is a woman in her thirties or forties in good health and CMV-seropositive. CDR3 protein: CASSRFAGSTDTQYF. The DNA for the CDR3 is TGTGCCAGCAGCCGCTTTGCGGGAAGCACAGATACGCAGTATTTT. The full variable domain, completed using reference TRBV28 and TRBJ2-3, is DVKVTQSSRYLVKRTGEKVFLECVQDMDHENMFWYRQDPGLGLRLIYFSYDVKMKEKGDIPEGYSVSREKKERFSLILESASTNQTSMYLCASSRFAGSTDTQYFGPGTRLTVL.